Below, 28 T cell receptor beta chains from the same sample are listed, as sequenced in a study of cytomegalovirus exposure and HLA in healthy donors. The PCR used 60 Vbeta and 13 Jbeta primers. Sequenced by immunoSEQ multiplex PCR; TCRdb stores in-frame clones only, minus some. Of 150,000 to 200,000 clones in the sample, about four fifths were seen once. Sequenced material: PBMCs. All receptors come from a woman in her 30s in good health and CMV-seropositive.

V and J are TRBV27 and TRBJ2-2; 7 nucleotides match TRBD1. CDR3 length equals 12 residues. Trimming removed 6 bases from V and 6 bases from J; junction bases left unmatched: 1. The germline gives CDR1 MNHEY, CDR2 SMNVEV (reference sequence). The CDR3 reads CASRRGPGELFF. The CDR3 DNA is TGTGCCAGCAGAAGGGGGCCCGGGGAGCTGTTTTTT.

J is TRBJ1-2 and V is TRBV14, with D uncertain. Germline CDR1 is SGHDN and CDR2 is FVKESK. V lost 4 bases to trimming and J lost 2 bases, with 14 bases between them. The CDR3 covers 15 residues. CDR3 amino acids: CASSLYGGLNYGYTF. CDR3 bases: TGTGCCAGCAGCCTCTATGGCGGGTTAAACTATGGCTACACCTTC.

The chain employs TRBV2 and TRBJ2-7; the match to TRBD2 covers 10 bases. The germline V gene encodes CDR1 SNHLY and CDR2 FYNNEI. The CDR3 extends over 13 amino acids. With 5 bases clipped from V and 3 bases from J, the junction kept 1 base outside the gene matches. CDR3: CASSPSGSYEQYF. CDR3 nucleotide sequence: TGTGCCAGCAGTCCTAGCGGGAGCTACGAGCAGTACTTC.

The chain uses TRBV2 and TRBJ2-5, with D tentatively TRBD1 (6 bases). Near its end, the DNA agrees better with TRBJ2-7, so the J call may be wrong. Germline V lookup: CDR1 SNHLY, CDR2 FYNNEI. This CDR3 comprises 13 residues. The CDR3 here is CASSELGHDEQYF. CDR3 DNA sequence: TGTGCCAGCAGTGAACTGGGACACGACGAGCAGTACTTC.

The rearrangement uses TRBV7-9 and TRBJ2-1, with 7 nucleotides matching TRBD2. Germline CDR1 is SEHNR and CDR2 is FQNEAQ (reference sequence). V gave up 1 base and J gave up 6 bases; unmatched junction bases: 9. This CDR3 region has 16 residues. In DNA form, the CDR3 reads TGTGCCAGCAGCTTAGAGACTAGCCCTGGGCCCAATGAGCAGTTCTTC. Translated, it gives CASSLETSPGPNEQFF.

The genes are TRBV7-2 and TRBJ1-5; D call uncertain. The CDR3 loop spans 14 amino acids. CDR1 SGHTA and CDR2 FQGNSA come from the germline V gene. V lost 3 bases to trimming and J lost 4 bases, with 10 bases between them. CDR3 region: CASSFPGLNQPQHF. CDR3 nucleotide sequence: TGTGCCAGCAGCTTCCCAGGCCTTAATCAGCCCCAGCATTTT.

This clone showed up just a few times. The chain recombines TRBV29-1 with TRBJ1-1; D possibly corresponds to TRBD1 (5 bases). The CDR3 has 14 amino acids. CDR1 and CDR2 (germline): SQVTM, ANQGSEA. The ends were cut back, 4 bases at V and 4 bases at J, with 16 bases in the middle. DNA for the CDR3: TGCAGCGTTGTAGAGGCAGGGAAAGTCACTGAAGCTTTCTTT. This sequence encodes CSVVEAGKVTEAFF.

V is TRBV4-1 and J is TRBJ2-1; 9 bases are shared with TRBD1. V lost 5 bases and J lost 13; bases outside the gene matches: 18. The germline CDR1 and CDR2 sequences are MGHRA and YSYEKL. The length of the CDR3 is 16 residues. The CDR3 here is CASSIMSGTGLSTQFF. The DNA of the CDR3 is TGCGCCAGCAGCATCATGTCCGGGACAGGGCTCTCCACCCAGTTCTTC.

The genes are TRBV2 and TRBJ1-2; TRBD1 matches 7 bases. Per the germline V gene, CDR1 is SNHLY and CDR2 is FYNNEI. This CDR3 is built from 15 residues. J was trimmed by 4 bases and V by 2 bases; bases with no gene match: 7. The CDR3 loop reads CASSEPTGTVYGYTF. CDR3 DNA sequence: TGTGCCAGCAGTGAACCTACCGGGACAGTCTATGGCTACACCTTC.

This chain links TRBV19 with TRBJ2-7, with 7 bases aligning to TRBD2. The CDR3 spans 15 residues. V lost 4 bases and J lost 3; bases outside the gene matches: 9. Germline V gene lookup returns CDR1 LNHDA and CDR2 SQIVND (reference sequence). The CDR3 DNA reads TGTGCCAGTAGTAGAACGGCTAGCGGACACTACGAGCAGTACTTC. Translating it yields CASSRTASGHYEQYF. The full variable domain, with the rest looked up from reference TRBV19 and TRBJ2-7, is DGGITQSPKYLFRKEGQNVTLSCEQNLNHDAMYWYRQDPGQGLRLIYYSQIVNDFQKGDIAEGYSVSREKKESFPLTVTSAQKNPTAFYLCASSRTASGHYEQYFGPGTRLTVT.

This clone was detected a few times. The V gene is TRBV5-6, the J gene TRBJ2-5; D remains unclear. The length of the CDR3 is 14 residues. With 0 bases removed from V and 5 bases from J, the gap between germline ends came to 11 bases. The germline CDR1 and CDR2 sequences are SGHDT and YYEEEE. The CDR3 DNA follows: TGTGCCAGCAGCTTGGAGCTAGAATGGGAGACCCAGTACTTC. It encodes CASSLELEWETQYF.

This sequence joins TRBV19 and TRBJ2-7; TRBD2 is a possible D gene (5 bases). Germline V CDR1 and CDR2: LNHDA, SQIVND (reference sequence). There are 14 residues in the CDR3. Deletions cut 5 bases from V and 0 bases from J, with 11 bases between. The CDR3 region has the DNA TGTGCCAGTAGTGCAGCCCGGGGCTCCTACGAGCAGTACTTC. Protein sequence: CASSAARGSYEQYF. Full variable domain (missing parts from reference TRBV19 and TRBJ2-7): DGGITQSPKYLFRKEGQNVTLSCEQNLNHDAMYWYRQDPGQGLRLIYYSQIVNDFQKGDIAEGYSVSREKKESFPLTVTSAQKNPTAFYLCASSAARGSYEQYFGPGTRLTVT.

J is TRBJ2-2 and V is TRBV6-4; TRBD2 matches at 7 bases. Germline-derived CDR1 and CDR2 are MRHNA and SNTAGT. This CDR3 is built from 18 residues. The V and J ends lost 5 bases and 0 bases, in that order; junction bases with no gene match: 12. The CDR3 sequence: CASSPVGAGASNTGELFF. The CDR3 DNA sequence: TGTGCCAGCAGTCCGGTTGGGGCGGGAGCGTCGAACACCGGGGAGCTGTTTTTT.

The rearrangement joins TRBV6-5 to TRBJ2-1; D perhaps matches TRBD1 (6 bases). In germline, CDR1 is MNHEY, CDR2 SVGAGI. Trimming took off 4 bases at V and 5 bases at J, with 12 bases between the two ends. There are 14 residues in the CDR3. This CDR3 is CASSSLTGNNEQFF. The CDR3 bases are TGTGCCAGCAGTTCTCTAACAGGGAACAATGAGCAGTTCTTC.

CDR3 sequence: CASSLIGELFF. The CDR3 DNA reads as TGTGCCAGCAGCTTAATAGGGGAGCTGTTTTTT. The rearrangement links TRBV11-2 to TRBJ2-2; no clear D gene. Germline CDR1 SGHAT, CDR2 FQNNGV. Deletions cut 2 bases from V and 8 bases from J, with 3 bases between. The CDR3 consists of 11 residues.

The CDR3: CASSLYTGGIATNEKLFF. The CDR3 nucleotides read TGTGCCAGTAGTCTATACACAGGTGGGATTGCAACTAATGAAAAACTGTTTTTT. This chain connects TRBV19 to TRBJ1-4, with TRBD1 as a possible D gene (5 bases). The V end was cut by 5 bases, the J end by 0 bases, with 19 bases between. Germline V gene data show CDR1 as LNHDA and CDR2 as SQIVND (reference sequence). The CDR3 is 18 amino acids.

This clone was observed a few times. CDR3 nucleotide sequence: TGTGCCAGCAGTGAAGTGGGACAGGGAATATGGGGGGCCAACGTCCTGACTTTC. It yields the protein CASSEVGQGIWGANVLTF. The chain employs TRBV6-1 and TRBJ2-6; TRBD1 aligns across 9 bases. This CDR3 has 18 amino acids. From germline, CDR1 is MNHNS and CDR2 SASEGT. Unmatched junction bases numbered 8, after V lost 1 base and J lost 4 bases.

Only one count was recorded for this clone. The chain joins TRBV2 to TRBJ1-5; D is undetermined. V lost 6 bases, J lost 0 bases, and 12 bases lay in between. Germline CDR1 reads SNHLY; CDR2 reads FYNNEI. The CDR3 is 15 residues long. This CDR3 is CASRRSQNSNQPQHF. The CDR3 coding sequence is TGTGCCAGCAGGCGCTCACAGAATAGCAATCAGCCCCAGCATTTT.

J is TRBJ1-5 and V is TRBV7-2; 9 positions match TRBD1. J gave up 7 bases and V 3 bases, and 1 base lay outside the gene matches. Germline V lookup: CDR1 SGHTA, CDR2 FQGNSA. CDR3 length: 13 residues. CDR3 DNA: TGTGCCAGCAGCTTTGGGACAGGGCAGCCCCAGCATTTT. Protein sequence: CASSFGTGQPQHF. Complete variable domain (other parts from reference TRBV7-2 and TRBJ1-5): GAGVSQSPSNKVTEKGKDVELRCDPISGHTALYWYRQSLGQGLEFLIYFQGNSAPDKSGLPSDRFSAERTGGSVSTLTIQRTQQEDSAVYLCASSFGTGQPQHFGDGTRLSIL.

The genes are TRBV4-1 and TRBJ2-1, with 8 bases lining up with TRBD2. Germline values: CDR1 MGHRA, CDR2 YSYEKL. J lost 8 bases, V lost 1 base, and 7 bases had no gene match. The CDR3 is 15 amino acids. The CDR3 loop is CASSQVREGPHEQFF. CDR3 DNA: TGCGCCAGCAGCCAAGTACGGGAGGGCCCCCATGAGCAGTTCTTC.

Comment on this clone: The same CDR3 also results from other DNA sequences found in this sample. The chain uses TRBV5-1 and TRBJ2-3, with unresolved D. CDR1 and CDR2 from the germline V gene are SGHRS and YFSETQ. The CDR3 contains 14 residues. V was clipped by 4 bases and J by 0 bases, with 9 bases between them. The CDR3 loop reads CASSTRRSTDTQYF. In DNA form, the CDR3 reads TGCGCCAGCAGCACACGCAGGAGCACAGATACGCAGTATTTT.

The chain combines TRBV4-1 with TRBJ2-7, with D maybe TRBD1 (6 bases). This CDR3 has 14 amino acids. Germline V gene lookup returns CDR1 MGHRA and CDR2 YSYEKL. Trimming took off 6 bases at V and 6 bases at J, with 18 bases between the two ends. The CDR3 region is CASRPLHGGGEQYF. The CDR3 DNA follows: TGCGCCAGCAGACCCCTCCATGGGGGCGGCGAGCAGTACTTC.

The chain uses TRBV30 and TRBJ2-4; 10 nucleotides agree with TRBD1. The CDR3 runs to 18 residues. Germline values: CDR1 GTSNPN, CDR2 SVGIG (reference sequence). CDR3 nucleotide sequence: TGTCCTTGGAGTTGGAGGACAGGGGGGGCTATAGCCAAAAACATTCAGTACTTC. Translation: CPWSWRTGGAIAKNIQYF.

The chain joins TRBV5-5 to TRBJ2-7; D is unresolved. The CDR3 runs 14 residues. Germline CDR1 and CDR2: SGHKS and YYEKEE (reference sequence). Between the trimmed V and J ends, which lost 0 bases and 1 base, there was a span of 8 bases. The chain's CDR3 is CASSLATGSYEQYF. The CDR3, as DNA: TGTGCCAGCAGCTTGGCCACGGGTTCCTACGAGCAGTACTTC.

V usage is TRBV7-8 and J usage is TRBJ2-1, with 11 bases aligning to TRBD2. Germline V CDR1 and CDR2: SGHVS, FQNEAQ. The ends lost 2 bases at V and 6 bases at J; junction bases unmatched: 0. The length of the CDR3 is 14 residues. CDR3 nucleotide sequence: TGTGCCAGCAGCTTACTAGCGGGGGGCAATGAGCAGTTCTTC. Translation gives CASSLLAGGNEQFF.

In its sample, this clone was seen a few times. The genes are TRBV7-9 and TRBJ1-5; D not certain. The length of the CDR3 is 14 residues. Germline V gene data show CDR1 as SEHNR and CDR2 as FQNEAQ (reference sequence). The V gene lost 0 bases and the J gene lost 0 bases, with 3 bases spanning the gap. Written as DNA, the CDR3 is TGTGCCAGCAGCTTAGCTAGTAGCAATCAGCCCCAGCATTTT. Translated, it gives CASSLASSNQPQHF.

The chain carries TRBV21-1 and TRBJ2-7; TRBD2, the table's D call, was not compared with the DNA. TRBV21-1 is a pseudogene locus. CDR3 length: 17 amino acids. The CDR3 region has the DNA TGTGCCAGCAGCAAACTTAATGTAGCGGGGGGTCCCTACGAGCAGTACTTC. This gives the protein CASSKLNVAGGPYEQYF.

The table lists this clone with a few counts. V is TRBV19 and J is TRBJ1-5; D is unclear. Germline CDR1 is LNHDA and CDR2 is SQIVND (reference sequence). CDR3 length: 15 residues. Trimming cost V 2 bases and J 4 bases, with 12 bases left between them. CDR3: CASSINRGPNQPQHF. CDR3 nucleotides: TGTGCCAGTAGTATAAATAGAGGGCCTAATCAGCCCCAGCATTTT. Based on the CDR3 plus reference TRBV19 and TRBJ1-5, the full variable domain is DGGITQSPKYLFRKEGQNVTLSCEQNLNHDAMYWYRQDPGQGLRLIYYSQIVNDFQKGDIAEGYSVSREKKESFPLTVTSAQKNPTAFYLCASSINRGPNQPQHFGDGTRLSIL.